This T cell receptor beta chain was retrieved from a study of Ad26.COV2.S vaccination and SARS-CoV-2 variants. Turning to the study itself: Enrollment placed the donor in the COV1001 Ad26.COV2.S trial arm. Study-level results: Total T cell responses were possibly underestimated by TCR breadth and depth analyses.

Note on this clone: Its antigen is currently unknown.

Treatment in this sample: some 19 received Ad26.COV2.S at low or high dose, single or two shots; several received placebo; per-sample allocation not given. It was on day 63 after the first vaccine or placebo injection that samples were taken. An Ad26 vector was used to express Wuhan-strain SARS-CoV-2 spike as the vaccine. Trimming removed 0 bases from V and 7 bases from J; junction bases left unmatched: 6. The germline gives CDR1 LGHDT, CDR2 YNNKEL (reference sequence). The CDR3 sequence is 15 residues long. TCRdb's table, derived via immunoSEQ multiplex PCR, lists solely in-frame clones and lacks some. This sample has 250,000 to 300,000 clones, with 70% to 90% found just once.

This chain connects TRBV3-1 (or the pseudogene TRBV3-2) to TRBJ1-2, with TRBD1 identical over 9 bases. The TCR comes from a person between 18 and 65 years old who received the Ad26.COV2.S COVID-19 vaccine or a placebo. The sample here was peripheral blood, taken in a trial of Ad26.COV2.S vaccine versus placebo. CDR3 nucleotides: TGTGCCAGCAGCCAAGAACGGGGGACAGGGCTTGGCTACACCTTC. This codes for CASSQERGTGLGYTF.